Listed below are T cell receptor beta chains from one sample, sequenced in a study of blood T cell repertoires in COVID-19. Generated by immunoSEQ multiplex PCR, the TCRdb table keeps only in-frame clones and is missing some. The sample includes 250,000 or so clones, approximately 88% seen only once; the top ten take 3.1%. Sequencing was done on a sample of PBMCs or T cells enriched from blood (not recorded which). The receptor set was obtained from a woman between 40 and 50 years old who had been exposed to COVID-19. Each CDR3 is given with its conserved first and last residue. D genes are given only for firm matches. The listing skips clone size in some rows; elsewhere it reads once, few, many or a size class.

d_call	j_call	v_call	clone_size	cdr3_aa	cdr3_nt
-	TRBJ2-3	TRBV24-1	-	CATSGSRAMADTQYF	TGTGCCACCAGCGGCTCGCGGGCCATGGCAGATACGCAGTATTTT
TRBD1	TRBJ1-5	TRBV28	once	CASSSPGTVSNQPQHF	TGTGCCAGCAGTTCCCCCGGGACAGTTAGCAATCAGCCCCAGCATTTT
-	TRBJ2-1	TRBV19	once	CASTPTRGRNEQFF	TGTGCCAGTACCCCGACCAGGGGTAGGAATGAGCAGTTCTTC
-	TRBJ1-6	TRBV28	-	CASSPDRNYESSYNSPLHF	TGTGCCAGCAGTCCCGACAGGAACTACGAGAGCTCCTATAATTCACCCCTCCACTTT
-	TRBJ1-3	TRBV10-3	-	CAISEGAGNTIYF	TGTGCCATCAGTGAAGGGGCTGGAAACACCATATATTTT
TRBD1	TRBJ1-2	TRBV15	few	CATSDQWTGQIYGYTF	TGTGCCACCAGCGACCAGTGGACAGGTCAGATCTATGGCTACACCTTC
TRBD1	TRBJ1-4	TRBV3-1/TRBV3-2	-	CASSRGTGGTNEKLFF	TGTGCCAGCAGCCGCGGGACAGGGGGGACTAATGAAAAACTGTTTTTT
TRBD1	TRBJ2-5	TRBV18	-	CASSPDRARGQETQYF	TGTGCCAGCTCACCGGACAGGGCGAGGGGCCAAGAGACCCAGTACTTC
-	TRBJ1-1	TRBV19	-	CASSASRTEAFF	TGTGCCAGTAGTGCCAGTCGCACTGAAGCTTTCTTT
TRBD1	TRBJ2-7	TRBV5-1	few	CASRPGTGPGEQYF	TGCGCCAGCAGACCTGGGACAGGCCCCGGGGAGCAGTACTTC
TRBD2	TRBJ2-7	TRBV19	-	CASSVLAGNSYEQYF	TGTGCCAGTAGTGTACTAGCGGGCAACTCCTACGAGCAGTACTTC
TRBD2	TRBJ2-3	TRBV11-2	-	CASSPPPFSGSWVSDTQYF	TGTGCCAGCAGCCCTCCCCCTTTTAGCGGGAGTTGGGTTTCAGATACGCAGTATTTT
-	TRBJ1-3	TRBV2	-	CASSEDKGSRRPIYF	TGTGCCAGCAGTGAAGATAAAGGTTCGAGGAGGCCGATATATTTT
-	TRBJ2-1	TRBV30	once	CAWSVRGYEQFF	TGTGCCTGGAGTGTACGGGGTTATGAGCAGTTCTTC
-	TRBJ2-6	TRBV2	-	CASSYYRVLVASGANVLTF	TGTGCCAGCAGCTATTACAGGGTTTTGGTAGCGTCTGGGGCCAACGTCCTGACTTTC
-	TRBJ1-3	TRBV18	once	CASSPQDTSGNTIYF	TGTGCCAGCTCACCACAAGACACCTCTGGAAACACCATATATTTT
TRBD2	TRBJ2-2	TRBV5-4	-	CASSLGMTSGGPTGELFF	TGTGCCAGCAGCTTGGGGATGACTAGCGGGGGGCCCACCGGGGAGCTGTTTTTT
TRBD2	TRBJ2-1	TRBV19	-	CASSIVPGLGYNEQFF	TGTGCCAGTAGTATAGTGCCGGGACTAGGGTACAATGAGCAGTTCTTC
TRBD2	TRBJ2-3	TRBV4-1	-	CASSQERPPGRGTDTQYF	TGCGCCAGCAGCCAAGAAAGGCCCCCAGGGAGGGGCACAGATACGCAGTATTTT
TRBD2	TRBJ2-3	TRBV28	few	CASSFRLAADTQYF	TGTGCCAGCAGCTTTCGACTAGCAGCAGATACGCAGTATTTT
-	TRBJ1-1	TRBV7-3	once	CASSLGQRNTEAFF	TGTGCCAGCAGCTTAGGGCAGAGGAACACTGAAGCTTTCTTT
TRBD1	TRBJ2-5	TRBV24-1	-	CATSDFDRGQETQYF	TGTGCCACCAGTGATTTCGACAGGGGCCAAGAGACCCAGTACTTC
TRBD1	TRBJ1-1	TRBV19	-	CASSRGQGYTEAFF	TGTGCCAGTAGCAGAGGACAGGGATACACTGAAGCTTTCTTT
-	TRBJ1-2	TRBV25-1	few	CASSLTSAGYTF	TGTGCCAGCAGCCTAACTAGTGCTGGCTACACCTTC
-	TRBJ1-2	TRBV29-1	-	CSAEGREEDYGYTF	TGCAGCGCTGAGGGACGGGAGGAGGACTATGGCTACACCTTC
TRBD2	TRBJ2-5	TRBV15	-	CATSRLAGVATQYF	TGTGCCACCAGCAGGTTAGCGGGGGTTGCGACCCAGTACTTC